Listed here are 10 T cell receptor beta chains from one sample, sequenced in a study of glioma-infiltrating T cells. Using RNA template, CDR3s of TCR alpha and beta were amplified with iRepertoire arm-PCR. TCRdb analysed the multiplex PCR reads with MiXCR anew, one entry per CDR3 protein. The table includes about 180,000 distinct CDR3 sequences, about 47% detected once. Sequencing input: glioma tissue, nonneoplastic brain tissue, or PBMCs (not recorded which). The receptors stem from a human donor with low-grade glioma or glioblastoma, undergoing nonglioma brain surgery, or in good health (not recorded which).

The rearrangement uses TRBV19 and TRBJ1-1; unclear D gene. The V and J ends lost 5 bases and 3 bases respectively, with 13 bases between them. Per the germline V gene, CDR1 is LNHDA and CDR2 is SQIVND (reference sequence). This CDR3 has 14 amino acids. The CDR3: CASSLRDGHTEAFF. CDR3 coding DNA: TGTGCCAGTAGTCTCCGGGATGGACACACTGAAGCTTTCTTT.

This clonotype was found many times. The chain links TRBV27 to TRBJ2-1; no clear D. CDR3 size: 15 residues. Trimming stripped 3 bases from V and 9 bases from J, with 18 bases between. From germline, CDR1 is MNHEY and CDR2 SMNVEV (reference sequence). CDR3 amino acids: CASSLSQTPPSEQFF. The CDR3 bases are TGTGCCAGCAGTTTGTCACAAACGCCCCCCTCTGAGCAGTTCTTC.

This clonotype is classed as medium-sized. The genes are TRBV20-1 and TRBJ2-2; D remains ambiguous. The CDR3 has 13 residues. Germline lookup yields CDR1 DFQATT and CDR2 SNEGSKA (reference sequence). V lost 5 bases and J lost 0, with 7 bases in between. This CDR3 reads CSASGPNTGELFF. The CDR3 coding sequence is TGCAGTGCTTCCGGCCCGAACACCGGGGAGCTGTTTTTT.

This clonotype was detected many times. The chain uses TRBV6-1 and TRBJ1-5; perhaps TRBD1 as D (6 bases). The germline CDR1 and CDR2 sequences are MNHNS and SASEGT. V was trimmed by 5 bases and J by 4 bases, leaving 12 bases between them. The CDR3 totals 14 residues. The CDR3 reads CASSTDSLNQPQHF. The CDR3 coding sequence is TGTGCCAGCAGTACGGACAGCCTTAATCAGCCCCAGCATTTT.

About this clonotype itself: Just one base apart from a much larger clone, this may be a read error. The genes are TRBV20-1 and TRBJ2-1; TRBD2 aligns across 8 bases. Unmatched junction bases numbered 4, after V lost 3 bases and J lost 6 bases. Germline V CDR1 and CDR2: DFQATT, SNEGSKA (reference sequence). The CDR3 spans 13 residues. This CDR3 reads CSASRLASNEQFF. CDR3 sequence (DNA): TGCAGTGCTAGTCGACTAGCGTCCAATGAGCAGTTCTTC.

The CDR3 sequence is CASSSIAGGPDEQFF. The CDR3 nucleotides read TGTGCCAGCAGCTCCATAGCGGGAGGGCCGGATGAGCAGTTCTTC. J is TRBJ2-1 and V is TRBV11-2, with 11 bases aligning to TRBD2. The J segment lost 8 bases and the V segment lost 4 bases, leaving 7 bases of the junction unmatched. The CDR3 sequence is 15 residues long. Per germline, CDR1 SGHAT and CDR2 FQNNGV.

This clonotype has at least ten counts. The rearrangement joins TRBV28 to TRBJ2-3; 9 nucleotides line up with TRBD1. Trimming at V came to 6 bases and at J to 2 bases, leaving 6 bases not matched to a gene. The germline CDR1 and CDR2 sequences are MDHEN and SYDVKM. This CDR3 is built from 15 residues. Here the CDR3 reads CASSAGTGFTDTQYF. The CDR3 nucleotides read TGTGCCAGCAGCGCCGGGACAGGGTTCACAGATACGCAGTATTTT.

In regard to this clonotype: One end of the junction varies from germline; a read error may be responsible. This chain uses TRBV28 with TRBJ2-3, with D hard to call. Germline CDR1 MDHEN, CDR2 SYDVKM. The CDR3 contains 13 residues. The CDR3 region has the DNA TGTGCCAGCAGTTTACAGGTCTTAGATACGAAGTATTTT. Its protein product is CASSLQVLDTKYF. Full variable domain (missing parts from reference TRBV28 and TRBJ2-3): DVKVTQSSRYLVKRTGEKVFLECVQDMDHENMFWYRQDPGLGLRLIYFSYDVKMKEKGDIPEGYSVSREKKERFSLILESASTNQTSMYLCASSLQVLDTKYFGPGTRLTVL.

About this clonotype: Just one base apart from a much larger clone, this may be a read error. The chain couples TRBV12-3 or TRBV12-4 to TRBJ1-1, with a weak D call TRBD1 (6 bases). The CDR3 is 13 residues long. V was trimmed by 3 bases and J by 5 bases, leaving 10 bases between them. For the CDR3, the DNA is TGTGCCAGCAGTTTCCACAGGGAGACTGAAGCTTTCTTT. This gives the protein CASSFHRETEAFF.

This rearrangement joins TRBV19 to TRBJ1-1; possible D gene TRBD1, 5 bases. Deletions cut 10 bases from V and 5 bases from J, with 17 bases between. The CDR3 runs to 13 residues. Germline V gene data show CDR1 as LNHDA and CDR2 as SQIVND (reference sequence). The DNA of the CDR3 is TGTGCCATCGGATCCTGGGGGAAAACTGAAGCTTTCTTT. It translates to CAIGSWGKTEAFF.